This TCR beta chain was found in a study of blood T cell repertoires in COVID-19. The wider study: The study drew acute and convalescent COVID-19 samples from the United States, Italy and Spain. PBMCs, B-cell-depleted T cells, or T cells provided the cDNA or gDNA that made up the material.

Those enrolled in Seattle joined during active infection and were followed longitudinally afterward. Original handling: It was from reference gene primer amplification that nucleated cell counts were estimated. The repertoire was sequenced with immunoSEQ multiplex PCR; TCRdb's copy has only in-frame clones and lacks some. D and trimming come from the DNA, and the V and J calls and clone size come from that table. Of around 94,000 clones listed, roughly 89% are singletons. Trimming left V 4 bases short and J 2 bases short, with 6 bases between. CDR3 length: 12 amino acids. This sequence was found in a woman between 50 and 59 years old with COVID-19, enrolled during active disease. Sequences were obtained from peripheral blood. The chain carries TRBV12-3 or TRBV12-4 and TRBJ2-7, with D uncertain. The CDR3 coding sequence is TGTGCCAGCAGTTCTGGGCCCTACGAGCAGTACTTC. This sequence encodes CASSSGPYEQYF.